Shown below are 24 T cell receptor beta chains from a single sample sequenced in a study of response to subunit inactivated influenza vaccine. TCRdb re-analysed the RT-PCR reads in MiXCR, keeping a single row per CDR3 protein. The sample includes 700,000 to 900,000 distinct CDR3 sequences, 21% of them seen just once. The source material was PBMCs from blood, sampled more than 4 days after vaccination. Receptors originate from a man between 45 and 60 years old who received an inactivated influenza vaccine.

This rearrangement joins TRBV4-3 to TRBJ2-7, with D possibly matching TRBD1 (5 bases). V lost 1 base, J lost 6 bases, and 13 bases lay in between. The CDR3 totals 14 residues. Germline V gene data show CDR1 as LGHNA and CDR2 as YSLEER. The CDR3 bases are TGCGCCAGCAGCCAAGGTAGTGGGGCCGCCGAGCAGTACTTC. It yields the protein CASSQGSGAAEQYF.

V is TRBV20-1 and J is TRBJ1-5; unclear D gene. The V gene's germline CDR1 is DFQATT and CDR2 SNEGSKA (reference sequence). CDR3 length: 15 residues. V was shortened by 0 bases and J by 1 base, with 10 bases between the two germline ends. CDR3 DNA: TGCAGTGCTAGAGAAGAACAGCTGAGCAATCAGCCCCAGCATTTT. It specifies CSAREEQLSNQPQHF.

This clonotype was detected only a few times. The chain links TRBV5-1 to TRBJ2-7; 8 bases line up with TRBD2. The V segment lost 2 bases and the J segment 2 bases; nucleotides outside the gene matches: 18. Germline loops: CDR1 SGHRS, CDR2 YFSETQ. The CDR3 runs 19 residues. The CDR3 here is CASSFQPSGGAQRAYEQYF. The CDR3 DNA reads TGCGCCAGCAGCTTCCAGCCATCGGGGGGGGCGCAGAGAGCCTACGAGCAGTACTTC.

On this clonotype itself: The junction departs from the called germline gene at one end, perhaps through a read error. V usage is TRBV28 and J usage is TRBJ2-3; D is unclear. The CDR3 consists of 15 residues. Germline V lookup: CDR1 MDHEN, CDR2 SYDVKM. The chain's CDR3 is CTSSPRSPSTDTQYF. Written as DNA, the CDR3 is TGTACCAGCAGTCCTAGGAGCCCTAGCACAGATACGCAGTATTTT.

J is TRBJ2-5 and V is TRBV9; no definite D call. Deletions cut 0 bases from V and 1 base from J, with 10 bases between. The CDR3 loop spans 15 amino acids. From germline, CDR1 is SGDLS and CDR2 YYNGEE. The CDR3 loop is CASSVALGAQETQYF. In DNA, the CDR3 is TGTGCCAGCAGCGTAGCTCTGGGTGCCCAAGAGACCCAGTACTTC.

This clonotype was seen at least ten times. CDR3 DNA: TGTGCCAGCAGTGCCCAGGGCTACGAGCAGTACTTC. Amino acid sequence: CASSAQGYEQYF. The rearrangement links TRBV12-3 or TRBV12-4 to TRBJ2-7; tentative D call: TRBD1 (5 bases). This CDR3 has 12 residues. V lost 5 bases, J lost 3 bases, and 8 bases lay in between.

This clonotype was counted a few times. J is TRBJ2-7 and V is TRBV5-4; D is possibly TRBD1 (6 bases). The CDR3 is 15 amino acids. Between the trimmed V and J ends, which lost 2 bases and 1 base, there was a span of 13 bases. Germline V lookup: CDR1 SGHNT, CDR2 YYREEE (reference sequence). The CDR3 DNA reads TGTGCCAGCAGCTTTACAGGGCCCATTTCCTACGAGCAGTACTTC. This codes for CASSFTGPISYEQYF.

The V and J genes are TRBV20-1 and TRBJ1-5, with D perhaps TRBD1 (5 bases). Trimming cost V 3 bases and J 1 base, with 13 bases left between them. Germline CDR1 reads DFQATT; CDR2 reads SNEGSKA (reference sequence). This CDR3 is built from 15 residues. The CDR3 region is CSASLVGVSNQPQHF. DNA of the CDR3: TGCAGTGCTAGTCTGGTAGGGGTAAGCAATCAGCCCCAGCATTTT.

CDR3 DNA sequence: TGTGCCAGCAGCTTAGAGGGTAGCGTAGAGCAGTACTTC. Translated, it gives CASSLEGSVEQYF. The V gene is TRBV7-2, the J gene TRBJ2-7; D perhaps matches TRBD2 (5 bases). The CDR3 has 13 residues. V gave up 1 base and J gave up 7 bases, with 11 bases separating them. Germline lookup yields CDR1 SGHTA and CDR2 FQGNSA.

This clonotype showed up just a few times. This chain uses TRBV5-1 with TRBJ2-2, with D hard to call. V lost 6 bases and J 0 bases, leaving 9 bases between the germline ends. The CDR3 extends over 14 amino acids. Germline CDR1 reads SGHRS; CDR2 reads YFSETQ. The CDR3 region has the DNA TGCGCCAGCACCGCGACACCGAACACCGGGGAGCTGTTTTTT. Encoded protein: CASTATPNTGELFF. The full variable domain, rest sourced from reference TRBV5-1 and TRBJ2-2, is KAGVTQTPRYLIKTRGQQVTLSCSPISGHRSVSWYQQTPGQGLQFLFEYFSETQRNKGNFPGRFSGRQFSNSRSEMNVSTLELGDSALYLCASTATPNTGELFFGEGSRLTVL.

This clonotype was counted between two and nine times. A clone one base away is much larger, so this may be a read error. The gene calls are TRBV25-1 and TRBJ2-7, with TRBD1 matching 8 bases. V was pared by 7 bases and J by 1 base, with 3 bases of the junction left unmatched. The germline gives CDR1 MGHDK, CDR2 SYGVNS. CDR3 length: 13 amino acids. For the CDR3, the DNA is TGTGCCAGCACCCGGACAGGGTCCTACGAGCAGTACTTC. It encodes CASTRTGSYEQYF.

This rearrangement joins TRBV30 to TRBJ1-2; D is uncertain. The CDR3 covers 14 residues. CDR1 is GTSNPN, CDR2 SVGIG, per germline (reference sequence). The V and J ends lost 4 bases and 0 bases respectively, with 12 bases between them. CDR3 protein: CAWMGGRSNYGYTF. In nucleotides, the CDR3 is TGTGCCTGGATGGGCGGACGATCTAACTATGGCTACACCTTC.

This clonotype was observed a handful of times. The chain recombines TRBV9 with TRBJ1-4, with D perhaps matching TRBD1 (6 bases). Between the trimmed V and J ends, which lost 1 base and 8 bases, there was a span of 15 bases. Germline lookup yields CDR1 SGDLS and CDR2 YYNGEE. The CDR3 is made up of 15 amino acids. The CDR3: CASSVLTGMGEKLFF. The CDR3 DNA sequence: TGTGCCAGCAGCGTATTGACAGGAATGGGGGAAAAACTGTTTTTT.

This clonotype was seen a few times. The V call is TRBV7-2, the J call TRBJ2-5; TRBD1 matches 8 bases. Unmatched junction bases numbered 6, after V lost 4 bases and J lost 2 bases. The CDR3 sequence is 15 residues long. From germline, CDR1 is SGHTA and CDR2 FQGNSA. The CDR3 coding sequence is TGTGCCAGCAGCTCTTCAGGGGGCTCTCAAGAGACCCAGTACTTC. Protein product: CASSSSGGSQETQYF.

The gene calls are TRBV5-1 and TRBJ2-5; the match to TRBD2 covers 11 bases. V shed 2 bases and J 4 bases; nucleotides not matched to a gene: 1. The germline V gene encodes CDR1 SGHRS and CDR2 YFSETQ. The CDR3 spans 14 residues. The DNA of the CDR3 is TGCGCCAGCAGCTTCACTAGCGGGGGAGAGACCCAGTACTTC. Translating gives CASSFTSGGETQYF.

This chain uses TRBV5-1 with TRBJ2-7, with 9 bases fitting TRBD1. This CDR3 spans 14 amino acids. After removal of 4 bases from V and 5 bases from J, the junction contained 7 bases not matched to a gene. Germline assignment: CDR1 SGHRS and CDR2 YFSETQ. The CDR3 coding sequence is TGCGCCAGCAGCCTGGGGACAGGGTCTAACGAGCAGTACTTC. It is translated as CASSLGTGSNEQYF.

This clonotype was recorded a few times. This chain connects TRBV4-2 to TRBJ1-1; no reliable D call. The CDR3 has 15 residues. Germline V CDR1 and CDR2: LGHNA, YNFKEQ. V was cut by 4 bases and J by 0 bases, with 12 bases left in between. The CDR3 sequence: CASSPSDLLNTEAFF. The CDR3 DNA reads TGTGCCAGCAGCCCTTCTGATCTCCTGAACACTGAAGCTTTCTTT.

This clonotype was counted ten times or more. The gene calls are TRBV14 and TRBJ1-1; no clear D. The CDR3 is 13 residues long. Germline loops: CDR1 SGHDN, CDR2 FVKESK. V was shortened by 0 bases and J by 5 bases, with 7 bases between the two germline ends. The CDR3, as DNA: TGTGCCAGCAGCCAAGATATGCGGACTGAAGCTTTCTTT. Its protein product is CASSQDMRTEAFF.

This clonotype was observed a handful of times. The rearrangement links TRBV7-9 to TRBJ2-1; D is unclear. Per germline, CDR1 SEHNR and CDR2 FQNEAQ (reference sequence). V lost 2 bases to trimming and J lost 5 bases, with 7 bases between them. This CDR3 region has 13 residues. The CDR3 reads CASSLPNDNEQFF. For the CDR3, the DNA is TGTGCCAGCAGCTTACCGAATGACAATGAGCAGTTCTTC.

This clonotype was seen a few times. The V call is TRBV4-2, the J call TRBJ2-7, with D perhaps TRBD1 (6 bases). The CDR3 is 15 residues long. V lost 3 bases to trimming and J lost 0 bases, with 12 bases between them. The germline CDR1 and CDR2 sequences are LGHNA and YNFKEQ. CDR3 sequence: CASSQARQDSYEQYF. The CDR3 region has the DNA TGTGCCAGCAGCCAGGCAAGACAGGACTCCTACGAGCAGTACTTC.

For the CDR3, the DNA is TGTGCCAGCAGCTCTCCCGGCGGGGAGCTGTTTTTT. Translated, it gives CASSSPGGELFF. The chain couples TRBV7-2 to TRBJ2-2; D call uncertain. The CDR3 covers 12 residues. V gave up 4 bases and J gave up 7 bases, with 7 bases separating them. From germline, CDR1 is SGHTA and CDR2 FQGNSA.

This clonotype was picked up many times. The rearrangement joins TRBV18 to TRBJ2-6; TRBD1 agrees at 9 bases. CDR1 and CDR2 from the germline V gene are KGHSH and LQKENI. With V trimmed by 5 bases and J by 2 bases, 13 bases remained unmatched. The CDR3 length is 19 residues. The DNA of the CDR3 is TGTGCCAGCTCATCAGTCTCGGGACAGGGAAAGACTGGGGCCAACGTCCTGACTTTC. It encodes CASSSVSGQGKTGANVLTF.

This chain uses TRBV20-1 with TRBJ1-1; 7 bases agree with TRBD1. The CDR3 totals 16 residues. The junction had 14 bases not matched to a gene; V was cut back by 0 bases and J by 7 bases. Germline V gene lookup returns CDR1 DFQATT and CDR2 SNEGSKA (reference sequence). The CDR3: CSARDSGTAIHYEAFF. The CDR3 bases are TGCAGTGCTAGAGATAGCGGGACAGCGATTCATTATGAAGCTTTCTTT.

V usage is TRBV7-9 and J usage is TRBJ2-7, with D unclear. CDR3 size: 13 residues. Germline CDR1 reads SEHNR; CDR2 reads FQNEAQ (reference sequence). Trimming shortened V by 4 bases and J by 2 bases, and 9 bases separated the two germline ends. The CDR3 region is CASSSSRPYEQYF. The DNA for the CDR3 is TGTGCCAGCAGCTCAAGCCGACCCTACGAGCAGTACTTC.